This T cell receptor beta chain was obtained from a study of radiation and T cells in renal cell carcinoma. Germline V gene sequence: CDR1 MNHNY, CDR2 SVGAGI (reference sequence). The length of the CDR3 is 10 residues. V shed 6 bases and J 10 bases; nucleotides not matched to a gene: 1. Study-level findings and limits: No pretreatment tumor biopsies were available for baseline clonotypes. In blood, top tumor clones expanded by 2 weeks, shrinking by 4.

Time point given: baseline pretreatment blood. Described treatment: 15 Gy SBRT to primary tumor, nephrectomy 4 weeks later. After SBRT, blood was collected at 2 and 4 weeks, plus baseline. The assay was immunoSEQ multiplex PCR, and TCRdb's table has in-frame clones only and misses some. The data show over 45,000 clones, with over 70% seen just once and 7.3% held by the top ten. Comments on this clone: Antigen specificity is unknown.

The V call is TRBV6-6, the J call TRBJ1-2; 8 positions agree with TRBD1. The sample here was blood, taken from a patient whose treatment included radiotherapy and nephrectomy. This sequence was found in a man aged 60 to 69 with renal cell carcinoma. The chain's CDR3 is CASRDRDYTF. The DNA for the CDR3 is TGTGCCAGCAGGGACAGGGACTACACCTTC.